This T cell receptor (beta chain) was captured in a study of cytomegalovirus exposure and HLA in healthy donors (dated by TCRdb to the late 2010s). The study in broad terms: An earlier analysis of around 600 of the donors reported more than 250 Gb of sequence data and 120 million or so unique TCR beta sequences from about 179 million T cells. An early release covering roughly 600 HLA-typed donors comprised approximately 290 gigabases of sequencing data and around 86 million unique TCR sequences. Among the roughly 400 genotyped donors, around 81% belonged to the genetic ancestry cluster associated with self-reported Caucasian donors. The aim of the study was to test whether cataloging public T cell receptors could identify signatures of past pathogen exposure. The T cell repertoires of some 700 subjects were profiled by immunosequencing and related to cytomegalovirus serostatus. In addition to the first cohort of 666 subjects, a separate validation cohort of under 150 different subjects was used. To predict cytomegalovirus infection status, the study combined high-throughput TCR immunosequencing, statistical association of individual TCRs with disease status, and machine learning. A later analysis re-analyzed previously published TCR beta repertoires from 660 or so donors and added high-resolution HLA genotyping to study TCR occurrence patterns. The later analysis used no new phenotypic data to find candidate immune exposures, relying instead on TCR beta sequences and their occurrence across donors. In an earlier analysis of 587 of the donors, high-throughput TCR beta sequencing was used to judge whether each TCR beta V gene segment behaved as functional or pseudogenic. Donor age, sex, ethnicity and CMV serostatus were compiled together with the repertoire data. Genome-wide SNP genotypes for about three fifths of the roughly 670 donors were used in a later genetic analysis, which treated that subset as a discovery cohort. All discovery cohort repertoires had been generated using a single sequencing platform. HLA typing covered class I and class II loci at four-digit resolution. Typing coverage varied by locus: roughly 620-640 donors for A, B, C, DRB1 and DQB1; about 520 for DQA1; 606 for DPA1; approximately 470 for DPB1. Roughly five DR-DQ haplotypes were treated as single units for association and clustering because of strong linkage in the cohort. Among almost 400 genotyped donors of the cohort, an average of 235,054 unique TCR beta nucleotide sequences were sequenced per donor, roughly a sixth of them non-productive.

Library method: the immunoSEQ multiplex PCR assay. The multiplex PCR relied on a mix of 60 forward primers for TCR Vbeta segments and 13 reverse primers for TCR Jbeta segments. The CDR3 region of rearranged TCR beta genes was amplified from genomic DNA with a multiplex PCR assay. On the Illumina HiSeq System, the amplified TCR beta libraries were sequenced as 87-base-pair reads. For the original study's pipeline: Across the 700 or so repertoires, a later analysis counted 75 million to 90 million unique TCR beta chains, around 11 million of which were shared by at least two donors. Raw reads were error-corrected and collapsed into unique sequences with a nearest-neighbor algorithm that merged closely related sequences to remove PCR and sequencing errors. Alignment of CDR3 sequences to IMGT reference sequences was used to assign V, D and J gene segments. For a sequence to be retained, a match of at least six nucleotides to both a V gene segment and a J gene segment was required. A rearrangement was called productive if the CDR3 had no stop codons and remained in frame with V and J, and every other rearrangement was called non-productive. CDR3 was defined according to IMGT convention as the region running from the second conserved V-encoded cysteine to the conserved J-encoded phenylalanine. The earlier analysis of about 590 of the donors excluded sequences that lacked an unambiguous match to a single V gene segment. In an earlier analysis of about 590 of the donors, a V segment was called functional when productive rearrangements were above 56.7%, and segregating when the standard deviation between donors exceeded 5%. A statistical classification framework was built for diagnosing cytomegalovirus status from the catalog of TCR beta chain sequences. In a later analysis, TCR nucleotide sequences were compared against IMGT/GENE-DB human TR gene sequences so that V and J genes could be assigned. The TCRdist pipeline was used in a later analysis to assign CDR3 sequences and most-parsimonious VDJ recombination scenarios. In a later analysis, each TCR beta chain was defined by its CDR3 amino acid sequence together with its V-gene family, and reads lacking a unique V-gene family were excluded. To address suspected cross-contamination and a sequencing artifact, a later analysis removed some 620 highly shared, low-generation-probability nucleotide sequences. In a later analysis, a clonal expansion index was calculated for each public chain from normalized within-repertoire ranks of inferred template counts. Generation probabilities in a later analysis came from a VDJ recombination model fitted to out-of-frame rearrangements, and those results were checked against IGoR. Hypergeometric tests were used in a later analysis to score TCR-TCR, TCR-HLA and TCR-CMV co-occurrence, with a repertoire-size bias correction applied to the TCR pairs. To estimate false discovery rates, a later analysis permuted the HLA or CMV assignments 20 times. In a later analysis, co-occurring TCRs were grouped using DBSCAN, and TCRdist sequence similarity was added for clustering within HLA-allele-positive subsets. Repertoires with fewer than 30,000 or more than 120,000 public chains were left out of co-occurrence clustering, as were a handful of repertoires with anomalous nucleotide sharing. The clones in this table, taken by TCRdb from immuneACCESS, are in-frame only. Not every clone is retained; where verified, under half of the shortfall comes from an unresolved V gene, and the cause of the rest is unknown. V and J calls and clone size are those listed in that table; D and trimming were worked out from the DNA. The sample profile shows roughly 110,000 clones; 65% to 80% of them were found once. Roughly 6% of the sample is in the top ten clones.

Study-wide conclusions, independent of this receptor: Most TCR sequences were seen in very few donors, while some public TCRs were found in many individuals. According to a later analysis, most CMV-associated TCR beta chains appeared to be HLA-restricted, and the HLA associations seemed to be driven largely by CMV exposure. Linkage disequilibrium might explain the correlated functional status among segregating V segments, but an unknown experimental factor could not be excluded. An association between a missense DCLRE1C variant and V-gene and J-gene trimming of TCR beta chains was found in a later genetic analysis and replicated in an independent cohort. In vitro tests confirmed that a few of the cytomegalovirus-associated TCR beta chains recognize cytomegalovirus antigens. A later analysis found that TCR association rates varied across HLA loci, with DRB1 alleles showing the most associated TCRs and HLA-C alleles the fewest. A cluster of highly shared sequence variants was judged likely to be a technical artifact of the sequencing pipeline. A further reported finding was that TCR beta sequences accurately predicted the HLA-A and HLA-B alleles for most subjects in the first cohort. For the cohort, immune exposure information was limited to CMV serostatus. The classifier was reported to diagnose cytomegalovirus status with high specificity and sensitivity in both the original cohort and the validation cohort. In a later analysis, about 16,000 TCR beta sequences were associated with specific HLA alleles at a false discovery rate of 0.05. Because the 87-base-pair reads could not distinguish some IMGT-functional V segments, including TRBV6-2 and TRBV6-3, those segments were excluded. When HLA alleles, especially DR and DQ, strongly co-occurred, attributing TCR associations to individual alleles was difficult. HLA typing was unavailable for some donors at each locus, so association tests used only the typed subset. Several of the top co-occurrence clusters appeared to be linked to parvovirus B19, influenza, CMV and Epstein-Barr virus, according to a later analysis. It was suggested by the authors that the approach could potentially be generalized to other disease states and immunological phenotypes. In this cohort, only TCR beta chains were sequenced, and detectable features were limited by the absence of alpha or paired-chain data. In a later analysis, HLA-associated TCR beta chains were found to be more clonally expanded and to have lower generation probabilities than equally common non-associated chains. Because counts were too low, approximately 15 rarely observed V segments, including chromosome 9 orphons, were excluded from the earlier analysis of some 590 of the donors. The presence/absence analyses assumed that sequencing depth was roughly uniform across donors, and that assumption may not be true. The study gave a list of about 170 TCR beta chains associated with cytomegalovirus. In a later genetic analysis, fewer N-insertions in productive TCRs were reported among donors in an Asian-associated ancestry cluster than the approximately 670-donor mean. In an earlier analysis of roughly 560 of the donors, most TCR beta V segments were observed in productive rearrangements about 87% or about 30% of the time, broadly matching IMGT annotations.

Remarks on this clone: The antigen it binds to is not known. Base qualities are not at hand, and no much larger clone is one base apart.

The CDR3 starts with the cysteine, ends with the phenylalanine, and has 15 residues. Only the CDR3 region is kept as DNA, spanning 45 bases read in frame from base 1. V trim: 6 bases; J trim: 0 bases; unmatched bases: 3. Per the germline V gene (reference sequence), LNHNV is the CDR1 and YYDKDF is the CDR2. In total, over 600 healthy bone marrow donors made up the cohort. Cohort members were all nominally healthy when sampled, although unrecorded immune exposures were likely present. The donor tested CMV seropositive and was one of the 289 seropositive cohort members. Each donor provided a peripheral blood sample, and peripheral blood mononuclear cells were used for TCR beta sequencing. Genomic DNA was extracted from the blood cell samples with the Qiagen DNeasy Blood Extraction Kit.

The chain employs TRBV15 and TRBJ1-5; the central 9 bases match TRBD1. Sequenced input: PBMCs. This receptor was obtained from a woman aged 50 to 60 in good health and CMV-seropositive. This receptor carries the CDR3 CATRTGGYSNQPQHF. The nucleotides are TGTGCCACCAGGACAGGGGGATATAGCAATCAGCCCCAGCATTTT.